This passage covers 25 T cell receptor beta chains from one sample sequenced in a study of cytomegalovirus exposure and HLA in healthy donors. Primers for the PCR totalled 60 Vbeta and 13 Jbeta. The table came from immunoSEQ multiplex PCR; TCRdb's copy has only in-frame clones and leaves some out. In all, the sample yields 38,000 or so clones. The specimen was PBMCs. The source of these receptors is a man aged 25-45 years in good health and CMV-seronegative.

The chain combines TRBV19 with TRBJ1-5; TRBD1 aligns across 7 bases. The germline V gene has CDR1 LNHDA and CDR2 SQIVND (reference sequence). V gave up 0 bases and J gave up 0 bases; unmatched junction bases: 8. The CDR3 totals 18 residues. The CDR3 loop reads CASSIDHGTAFSNQPQHF. The CDR3 nucleotides read TGTGCCAGTAGTATAGATCATGGGACAGCATTTAGCAATCAGCCCCAGCATTTT.

The chain links TRBV6-1 to TRBJ1-2; 8 bases are a match to TRBD1. The CDR3 has 14 residues. The V gene end was trimmed by 3 bases and the J gene end by 8 bases; junction bases not matched to a gene: 8. CDR1 is MNHNS, CDR2 SASEGT, per germline. CDR3 sequence reads: CASSDRGRLGGYTF. The CDR3, as DNA: TGTGCCAGCAGTGACAGGGGGCGATTGGGGGGCTACACCTTC.

The V call is TRBV27, the J call TRBJ1-2, with D uncertain. This CDR3 has 13 residues. V shed 5 bases and J shed 8 bases, with 15 bases lying between them. In germline, CDR1 is MNHEY, CDR2 SMNVEV (reference sequence). CDR3 coding DNA: TGTGCCAGCAGTCCAAAGTGGACTTTGGGCTACACCTTC. This gives the protein CASSPKWTLGYTF.

The V and J genes are TRBV18 and TRBJ2-2; 7 bases fit TRBD2. Germline loops: CDR1 KGHSH, CDR2 LQKENI. V was clipped by 3 bases and J by 0 bases; unmatched bases: 10. The CDR3 is 18 amino acids. The DNA for the CDR3 is TGTGCCAGCTCACCGCTCCCTAGCGGCAACGCGAACACCGGGGAGCTGTTTTTT. Amino acid sequence: CASSPLPSGNANTGELFF. The full variable domain, in which reference TRBV18 and TRBJ2-2 provide the parts outside the CDR3, is NAGVMQNPRHLVRRRGQEARLRCSPMKGHSHVYWYRQLPEEGLKFMVYLQKENIIDESGMPKERFSAEFPKEGPSILRIQQVVRGDSAAYFCASSPLPSGNANTGELFFGEGSRLTVL.

This rearrangement joins TRBV7-2 to TRBJ1-4; no firm D call. The V gene lost 2 bases and the J gene lost 8 bases, with 15 bases spanning the gap. The CDR3 is 15 residues long. CDR1 is SGHTA, CDR2 FQGNSA, per germline. This CDR3 is CASSLPSYGEEKLFF. In DNA form, the CDR3 reads TGTGCCAGCAGCTTACCCTCCTATGGGGAGGAAAAACTGTTTTTT. The full variable domain, with the rest looked up from reference TRBV7-2 and TRBJ1-4, is GAGVSQSPSNKVTEKGKDVELRCDPISGHTALYWYRQSLGQGLEFLIYFQGNSAPDKSGLPSDRFSAERTGGSVSTLTIQRTQQEDSAVYLCASSLPSYGEEKLFFGSGTQLSVL.

V usage is TRBV9 and J usage is TRBJ1-2, with 8 bases aligning to TRBD1. The CDR3 runs 15 residues. CDR1 is SGDLS and CDR2 is YYNGEE in the germline V gene. V was clipped by 2 bases and J by 2 bases; unmatched bases: 5. The DNA for the CDR3 is TGTGCCAGCAGCGTCGACAGGGGACTAAACTATGGCTACACCTTC. Protein sequence: CASSVDRGLNYGYTF.

The rearrangement uses TRBV4-1 and TRBJ2-4; possible D gene TRBD1, 5 bases. The CDR3 is 18 residues long. The germline CDR1 and CDR2 sequences are MGHRA and YSYEKL. V was cut by 1 base and J by 0 bases, with 16 bases left in between. CDR3 in amino acids: CASSQGPGDRIAKNIQYF. The CDR3, as DNA: TGCGCCAGCAGCCAAGGTCCAGGAGACAGAATAGCCAAAAACATTCAGTACTTC.

Details on this clone: The sample contains more than one DNA sequence encoding this CDR3. J is TRBJ1-6 and V is TRBV9; 7 bases agree with TRBD1. J gave up 11 bases and V 0 bases, and 2 bases lay outside the gene matches. This CDR3 has 13 residues. Germline V gene lookup returns CDR1 SGDLS and CDR2 YYNGEE. The CDR3 DNA reads TGTGCCAGCAGCGTAGATAGGGGGCCACCCCTCCACTTT. This translates into CASSVDRGPPLHF.

The rearrangement joins TRBV19 to TRBJ2-3, with D possibly matching TRBD1 (5 bases). V was shortened by 5 bases and J by 4 bases, with 10 bases between the two germline ends. The CDR3 runs to 13 residues. Germline assignment: CDR1 LNHDA and CDR2 SQIVND (reference sequence). CDR3 in amino acids: CASSAGLADTQYF. CDR3 bases: TGTGCCAGTAGTGCAGGGTTGGCAGATACGCAGTATTTT. Looking up the rest from reference TRBV19 and TRBJ2-3 gives the full variable domain: DGGITQSPKYLFRKEGQNVTLSCEQNLNHDAMYWYRQDPGQGLRLIYYSQIVNDFQKGDIAEGYSVSREKKESFPLTVTSAQKNPTAFYLCASSAGLADTQYFGPGTRLTVL.

V gene TRBV5-6 combines with J gene TRBJ2-6, with D maybe TRBD1 (5 bases). This CDR3 region has 17 residues. Looked up from germline, CDR1 is SGHDT and CDR2 is YYEEEE. V was cut by 6 bases and J by 3 bases, with 19 bases left in between. The CDR3 DNA sequence: TGTGCCAGCACCCTGACGCAGGGAACCCTTGGGGCCAACGTCCTGACTTTC. This sequence encodes CASTLTQGTLGANVLTF.

The V call is TRBV10-1, the J call TRBJ1-1; TRBD1 aligns across 7 bases. Germline V gene sequence: CDR1 WNHNN, CDR2 SYGVQD (reference sequence). CDR3 length: 13 amino acids. With 7 bases clipped from V and 5 bases from J, the junction kept 7 bases outside the gene matches. The CDR3 DNA reads TGCGCCAGCAACTTCGGACAGGATACTGAAGCTTTCTTT. Its protein is CASNFGQDTEAFF.

The gene calls are TRBV7-9 and TRBJ1-1; 9 nucleotides agree with TRBD1. Germline V gene sequence: CDR1 SEHNR, CDR2 FQNEAQ (reference sequence). The junction had 8 bases not matched to a gene; V was cut back by 7 bases and J by 5 bases. This CDR3 is 14 amino acids long. Here the CDR3 DNA reads TGTGCCAGCATCAGGACAGGGGAGAAGACTGAAGCTTTCTTT. It yields the protein CASIRTGEKTEAFF.

The chain's CDR3 is CASSPTGTSGANTGELFF. The CDR3 coding sequence is TGTGCCAGCTCACCAACGGGAACTAGCGGCGCGAACACCGGGGAGCTGTTTTTT. This chain joins TRBV18 and TRBJ2-2; 8 positions agree with TRBD2. V trimming: 2 bases; J trimming: 0 bases; junction bases outside the gene matches: 8. The V gene's germline CDR1 is KGHSH and CDR2 LQKENI. CDR3 length: 18 residues.

The chain employs TRBV6-5 and TRBJ2-1, with 9 nucleotides matching TRBD2. This CDR3 comprises 16 residues. V was pared by 0 bases and J by 5 bases, with 5 bases of the junction left unmatched. Germline V gene lookup returns CDR1 MNHEY and CDR2 SVGAGI. The CDR3 reads CASSYSPVAGDNEQFF. CDR3 nucleotide sequence: TGTGCCAGCAGTTACTCCCCGGTAGCGGGGGACAATGAGCAGTTCTTC.

This chain joins TRBV9 and TRBJ2-5; TRBD1 matches at 7 bases. Germline V lookup: CDR1 SGDLS, CDR2 YYNGEE. V was clipped by 3 bases and J by 5 bases; unmatched bases: 7. This CDR3 contains 14 residues. This CDR3 reads CASSARQGYETQYF. CDR3 nucleotides: TGTGCCAGCAGCGCCCGACAGGGTTACGAGACCCAGTACTTC.

The V call is TRBV7-2, the J call TRBJ2-7; D is unresolved. Trimming took 5 bases from V and 6 from J, leaving 11 bases between them. CDR1 and CDR2 (germline): SGHTA, FQGNSA. There are 12 residues in the CDR3. The CDR3 sequence is CASSLDMGEQYF. CDR3 nucleotides: TGTGCCAGCAGCCTCGACATGGGCGAGCAGTACTTC.

J is TRBJ2-7 and V is TRBV7-6, with 8 bases identical to TRBD2. The J segment lost 3 bases and the V segment lost 2 bases, leaving 9 bases of the junction unmatched. CDR3 length: 16 amino acids. Germline V CDR1 and CDR2: SGHVS, FNYEAQ. The CDR3 sequence is CASSLQKRETDYEQYF. The DNA for the CDR3 is TGTGCCAGCAGCTTACAGAAGCGGGAGACGGACTACGAGCAGTACTTC.

This chain connects TRBV7-6 to TRBJ1-5, with D unclear. Germline-derived CDR1 and CDR2 are SGHVS and FNYEAQ. This CDR3 comprises 14 residues. The ends were cut back, 0 bases at V and 7 bases at J, with 10 bases in the middle. CDR3 in DNA: TGTGCCAGCAGCTTAGCTGTCGGGGTACAGCCCCAGCATTTT. Translation gives CASSLAVGVQPQHF.

The chain joins TRBV5-6 to TRBJ1-2; the D is unclear. This CDR3 region has 13 residues. V shed 6 bases and J shed 5 bases, with 14 bases lying between them. Germline V gene sequence: CDR1 SGHDT, CDR2 YYEEEE. The CDR3: CASTPRANYGYTF. The CDR3 DNA sequence: TGTGCCAGCACCCCGAGGGCCAATTATGGCTACACCTTC.

The chain is built from TRBV4-2 and TRBJ1-4; 9 positions match TRBD1. Germline-derived CDR1 and CDR2 are LGHNA and YNFKEQ. The length of the CDR3 is 16 residues. With 1 base clipped from V and 8 bases from J, the junction kept 8 bases outside the gene matches. CDR3 in amino acids: CASSQGGRQGGEKLFF. The DNA for the CDR3 is TGTGCCAGCAGCCAAGGGGGACGACAGGGGGGGGAAAAACTGTTTTTT.

The rearrangement joins TRBV7-6 to TRBJ2-7; 9 bases align to TRBD2. The CDR3 is 16 residues long. The ends lost 5 bases at V and 0 bases at J; junction bases unmatched: 8. CDR1 SGHVS and CDR2 FNYEAQ come from the germline V gene. The CDR3 here is CASSQPVAGVSYEQYF. CDR3 nucleotides: TGTGCCAGCAGCCAGCCGGTAGCGGGAGTCTCCTACGAGCAGTACTTC.

This chain's CDR3 is CASSVTGVRTEAFF. DNA for the CDR3: TGTGCCAGCAGCGTCACAGGGGTTCGGACTGAAGCTTTCTTT. The chain recombines TRBV11-1 with TRBJ1-1, with 7 bases fitting TRBD1. This CDR3 is 14 amino acids long. CDR1 and CDR2 (germline): SGHAT, FQDESV (reference sequence). V trimming: 5 bases; J trimming: 5 bases; junction bases outside the gene matches: 8.

V usage is TRBV2 and J usage is TRBJ2-1; 8 positions agree with TRBD2. J gave up 4 bases and V 4 bases, and 6 bases lay outside the gene matches. The length of the CDR3 is 15 residues. Germline V gene data show CDR1 as SNHLY and CDR2 as FYNNEI. In DNA, the CDR3 is TGTGCCAGCAGTGGTCTAGCGGGCCTATACAATGAGCAGTTCTTC. Its protein product is CASSGLAGLYNEQFF.

The V gene is TRBV7-2, the J gene TRBJ2-7, with 9 nucleotides matching TRBD2. The germline V gene has CDR1 SGHTA and CDR2 FQGNSA. V was clipped by 0 bases and J by 2 bases; unmatched bases: 2. CDR3 length: 15 residues. The CDR3 DNA is TGTGCCAGCAGCTTAGCAGCGGGGGGAGCCTACGAGCAGTACTTC. It is translated as CASSLAAGGAYEQYF.

This chain uses TRBV5-1 with TRBJ1-6; the D is unclear. The CDR3 runs 13 residues. V was shortened by 0 bases and J by 10 bases, with 8 bases between the two germline ends. CDR1 is SGHRS, CDR2 YFSETQ, per germline. CDR3 loop: CASSLAGRSPLHF. The CDR3 DNA reads TGCGCCAGCAGCTTGGCGGGTCGGTCACCCCTCCACTTT.